This T cell receptor (beta chain) is from a study of blood T cells in healthy people across ages (dated by TCRdb to the mid-2010s). At the level of the whole study: In model experiments, template switching captured about one uniquely barcoded TCR beta cDNA molecule for every two T cells. The study measured age-related changes in TCR beta repertoire diversity using deep sequencing normalized with unique cDNA molecular identifiers. The donors were divided into four age groups: young (average around 15 years), middle-aged (roughly 40), aged (approximately 64) and long-lived (around 87). To avoid experimental bias, donors of different ages were distributed randomly across sequencing lanes. For two donors (one aged 18 to 29 and one aged 80 or older), the study analyzed two additional independent replicas of 1 million unique cDNA reads from the same blood draw.

Study-level results and caveats: The percentage of naive T cells measured by flow cytometry correlated strongly with observed TCR beta diversity. Estimates of total diversity from one million sequenced T cells were regarded as lower bounds and underestimates. Compared with the aged group, more naive CD4+ T cells, fewer expanded clones and increased TCR diversity were shown by the long-lived group, suggesting age selection. As age increased, observed TCR beta diversity per million T cells dropped in a roughly linear way, and a significant reduction was already evident by age 40. Bulk unsorted PBMC profiling prevented conclusive comparison of naive and antigen-experienced compartments. Donor CMV infection status was unknown, potentially confounding age-related changes in expanded clonotypes.

In this sample, this clonotype turned up a few times. The clone's antigen remains unknown. Base qualities are missing; no much larger clone stands one base away. The germline V gene specifies MGHDK as CDR1 and SYGVNS as CDR2. V was cut back by 2 bases and J by 0 bases, leaving a gap of 8 bases between them. The CDR3 starts with the cysteine, ends with the phenylalanine, and has 14 residues. Only the CDR3 portion is preserved as DNA: 42 bases, with reading frame beginning at the first base. Donors were about 36 systemically healthy Caucasian individuals from Russia aged roughly 6 to 95 years. Around 9.8 milliliters of peripheral blood were collected from each donor into EDTA-treated Vacutainer tubes. Ficoll-Paque density-gradient centrifugation was used to isolate PBMCs, with at least 7 million obtained per sample. Trizol reagent was used to extract total RNA from PBMCs, with at least 6 micrograms per sample. For every donor, an aliquot of PBMCs went through flow cytometry to measure the percentages of naive CD45RAhigh/CD27high T cells.

Library preparation employed 5' RACE. Instrument on record: Illumina HiSeq 2500. A second PCR of 7 to 11 cycles was performed with a sample-barcoded 5' primer and a J-beta primer mix. Each TCR beta cDNA molecule received a unique molecular identifier from a template-switch 5' adaptor carrying 12 random nucleotides. Each sample yielded at least 2.5 million CDR3-containing paired-end reads. First-strand cDNA synthesis was performed from all RNA using the Mint cDNA synthesis kit, with priming by a TRBC-specific oligonucleotide. After uracil-DNA glycosylase treatment, a first 18-cycle PCR used universal primers M1SS and BC2_uni_R on all cDNA. Per the authors' processing: For normalization, 1 million high-quality reads, each with a distinct molecular identifier, were randomly selected from each sample. Instead of being binned into consensus sequences, reads that shared molecular identifiers were thrown out. MiTCR, set to a Q25 quality threshold and the strictest error-elimination algorithm, was used for CDR3 identification, clonotype clustering and error correction. Lower-bound total TCR beta diversity was estimated with a nonparametric unseen species model using Euler transformation. TCRdb reran the public reads through fastp at Q25 and MiXCR, keeping productive beta chains. CDR3 protein sequences are deduplicated, and each keeps its most common genes and DNA. The V and J calls were determined by TCRdb, not by the authors. In this sample the table shows approximately 830,000 distinct CDR3 sequences, less than 80% of which occur a single time. In total, the top ten clones hold 25% to 35% of the sample.

The rearranged segments are TRBV25-1 and TRBJ2-7, with the D gene uncertain. This receptor was identified in a man aged 25-45 years in good health. Sequencing input: blood. The DNA is as follows: TGTGCCAGCAGTGAAAGGCCAGACTCCTACGAGCAGTACTTC. It is translated as CASSERPDSYEQYF.